This T cell receptor beta chain originates from a study of neurological immune-mediated disorders. The time point denotes: longitudinal time-point 1 (baseline). From the 5' RACE reads, TCRdb called clonotypes with MiXCR, one entry per CDR3 protein. The repertoire holds over 70,000 distinct CDR3 sequences, roughly 10% seen once, with 9.6% in the top ten. The table lists this clonotype with many counts. Input material: PBMCs. The clonotype originates from a man aged 30 to 39 in good health.

CDR3 region: CASSSPSGRNSYNEQFF. The CDR3 nucleotides read TGTGCCAGCAGCAGCCCCTCGGGGCGGAACTCCTACAATGAGCAGTTCTTC. The chain uses TRBV7-2 and TRBJ2-1; D is tentatively TRBD1 or TRBD2 (5 bases each). The CDR3 totals 17 residues. CDR1 is SGHTA, CDR2 FQGNSA, per germline. Trimming cost V 5 bases and J 0 bases, with 17 bases left between them.